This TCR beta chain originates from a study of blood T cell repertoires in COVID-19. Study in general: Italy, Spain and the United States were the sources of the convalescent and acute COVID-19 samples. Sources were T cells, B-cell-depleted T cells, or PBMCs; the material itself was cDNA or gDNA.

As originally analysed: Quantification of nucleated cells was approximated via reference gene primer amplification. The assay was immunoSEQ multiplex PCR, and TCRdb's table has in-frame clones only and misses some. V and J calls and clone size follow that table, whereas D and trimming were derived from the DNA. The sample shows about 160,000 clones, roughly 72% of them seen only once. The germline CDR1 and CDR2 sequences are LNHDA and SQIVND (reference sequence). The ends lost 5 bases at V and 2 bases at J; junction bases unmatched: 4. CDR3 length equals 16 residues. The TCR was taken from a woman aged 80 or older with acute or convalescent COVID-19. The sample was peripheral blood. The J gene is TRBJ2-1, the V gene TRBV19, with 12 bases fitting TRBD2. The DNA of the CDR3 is TGTGCCAGTAGTGAAGCTAGCGGGGGGGCCTACAATGAGCAGTTCTTC. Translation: CASSEASGGAYNEQFF.